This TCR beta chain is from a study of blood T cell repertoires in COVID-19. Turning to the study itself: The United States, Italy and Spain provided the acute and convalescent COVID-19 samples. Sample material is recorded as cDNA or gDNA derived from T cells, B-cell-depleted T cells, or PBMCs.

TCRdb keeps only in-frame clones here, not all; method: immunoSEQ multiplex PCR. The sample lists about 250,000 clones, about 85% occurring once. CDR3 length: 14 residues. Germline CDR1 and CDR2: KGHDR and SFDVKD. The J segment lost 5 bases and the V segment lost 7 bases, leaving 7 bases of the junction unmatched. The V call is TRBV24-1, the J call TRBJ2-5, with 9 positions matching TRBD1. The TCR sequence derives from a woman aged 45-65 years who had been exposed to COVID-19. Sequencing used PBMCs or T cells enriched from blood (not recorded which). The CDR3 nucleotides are TGTGCCACCAGCGCGACAGGGGGTAGGGAGACCCAGTACTTC. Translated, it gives CATSATGGRETQYF.